What follows is one TCR beta chain and its context. The specificity of this receptor is unknown. No base quality values were provided; no much bigger clone lies one nucleotide off. The CDR3 contains 15 residues, cysteine and phenylalanine counted. Only CDR3 DNA remains: 45 bases, in frame from the first base. CDR1 KGHSH and CDR2 LQKENI are derived from the germline V gene. V and J lose 3 bases and 0 bases, and a span of 12 bases separates them. Library preparation used the immunoSEQ multiplex PCR assay. For the multiplex PCR, a mixture combining 60 forward primers for TCR Vbeta segments and 13 reverse primers for TCR Jbeta segments was used. Amplification of the CDR3 region of rearranged TCR beta genes was performed with a multiplex PCR assay on genomic DNA. The amplified TCR beta libraries were sequenced on the Illumina HiSeq System as 87-base-pair reads. The authors' analysis ran thus. In a later analysis, 77 million or so unique TCR beta chains were counted across the 650 to 750 repertoires, and around 10 million of these chains were shared by at least two donors. To remove PCR and sequencing errors, raw reads were error-corrected and collapsed into unique sequences using a nearest-neighbor algorithm that merged closely related sequences. V, D and J gene segments were assigned by aligning CDR3 sequences to IMGT reference sequences. For a sequence to be retained, a match of at least six nucleotides was required to both a V gene segment and a J gene segment. Rearrangements were classified as productive when the CDR3 lacked stop codons and remained in frame with V and J, and all other rearrangements were classified as non-productive. Following IMGT convention, CDR3 was defined as the stretch from the second conserved V-encoded cysteine up to the conserved J-encoded phenylalanine. Sequences without an unambiguous match to a single V gene segment were excluded from the earlier analysis of 450 to 750 of the donors. In an earlier analysis of approximately 610 of the donors, V segments were called functional above 56.7% productive rearrangements and were called segregating when the between-donor standard deviation exceeded 5%. A statistical classification framework was built for diagnosing cytomegalovirus status from the catalog of TCR beta chain sequences. In a later analysis, V and J genes were assigned by comparing TCR nucleotide sequences against IMGT/GENE-DB human TR gene sequences. Using the TCRdist pipeline, a later analysis assigned CDR3 sequences along with most-parsimonious VDJ recombination scenarios. In a later analysis, each TCR beta chain was defined by its CDR3 amino acid sequence together with its V-gene family, and reads lacking a unique V-gene family were excluded. To address suspected cross-contamination and a sequencing artifact, a later analysis removed roughly 580 highly shared, low-generation-probability nucleotide sequences. For each public chain, a later analysis derived a clonal expansion index from normalized ranks of inferred template counts within each repertoire. A later analysis computed generation probabilities with a VDJ recombination model fitted to out-of-frame rearrangements, and checked the results against IGoR. In a later analysis, TCR-TCR, TCR-HLA and TCR-CMV co-occurrence was scored with hypergeometric tests, and a repertoire-size bias correction was applied to TCR pairs. To estimate false discovery rates, a later analysis permuted the HLA or CMV assignments 20 times. In a later analysis, co-occurring TCRs were grouped using DBSCAN, and TCRdist sequence similarity was added for clustering within HLA-allele-positive subsets. Repertoires with fewer than 30,000 or more than 120,000 public chains were left out of co-occurrence clustering, as were a few repertoires with anomalous nucleotide sharing. TCRdb re-hosts the immuneACCESS table, in-frame sequences only. Its copies lack some clones; in the studies checked, an unresolved V gene accounts for under half of them, and the cause for the rest is not known. Clone size and V and J calls were adopted from that table, with D and trimming inferred from the DNA. The sample contains some 110,000 clones, over 75% of them found a single time. 13% of the sample rests with the top ten.

The data are from a study of cytomegalovirus exposure and HLA in healthy donors (dated by TCRdb to about 2017). A note on the overall study: An earlier analysis of 587 of the donors reported about 280 Gb of sequence data and 117 million unique TCR beta sequences obtained from around 170 million T cells. An early release covering approximately 600 HLA-typed donors comprised 250 to 350 gigabases of sequencing data and tens of millions of unique TCR sequences. Among the approximately 420 genotyped donors, about 85% belonged to the genetic ancestry cluster associated with self-reported Caucasian donors. The aim of the study was to test whether cataloging public T cell receptors could identify signatures of past pathogen exposure. Using immunosequencing, the study profiled T cell repertoires from 640 or so subjects and related those repertoires to cytomegalovirus serostatus. Along with the roughly 670-subject first cohort, a separate validation cohort of some 130 different subjects was used. To predict cytomegalovirus infection status, the study combined high-throughput TCR immunosequencing, statistical association of individual TCRs with disease status, and machine learning. A later analysis re-analyzed previously published TCR beta repertoires from roughly 690 donors and added high-resolution HLA genotyping to study TCR occurrence patterns. The later analysis used no new phenotypic data to find candidate immune exposures, relying instead on TCR beta sequences and their occurrence across donors. To decide whether each TCR beta V gene segment behaved as functional or pseudogenic, an earlier analysis of nearly 600 of the donors relied on high-throughput TCR beta sequencing. Alongside the repertoire data, information on donor age, sex, ethnicity and CMV serostatus was compiled. In a later genetic analysis, genome-wide SNP genotypes for about three fifths of the roughly 670 donors were used, and that subset was treated as a discovery cohort. All discovery cohort repertoires had been generated on a single sequencing platform. HLA typing covered class I and class II loci at four-digit resolution. Typing coverage varied by locus: roughly 620-640 donors for A, B, C, DRB1 and DQB1; approximately 520 for DQA1; about 590 for DPA1; roughly 450 for DPB1. A few DR-DQ haplotypes were handled as single units for association and clustering because linkage in the cohort was strong. Among 398 genotyped donors of the cohort, an average of about 240,000 unique TCR beta nucleotide sequences were sequenced per donor, 15% to 20% of them non-productive. General findings and caveats noted by the study authors: A further reported finding was that TCR beta sequences accurately predicted the HLA-A and HLA-B alleles for most subjects in the first cohort. The authors suggested that the approach could potentially be generalized to other disease states and immunological phenotypes. The cohort was sequenced for TCR beta chains only, and without alpha or paired-chain data the features that could be detected were limited. Some IMGT-functional V segments, including TRBV6-2 and TRBV6-3, could not be told apart with the 87-base-pair reads, so those segments were excluded. Strong co-occurrence of HLA alleles, especially DR and DQ, made assigning TCR associations to individual alleles difficult. A cluster of highly shared sequence variants was judged likely to be a technical artifact of the sequencing pipeline. Several of the top co-occurrence clusters appeared to be linked to parvovirus B19, influenza, CMV and Epstein-Barr virus, according to a later analysis. Most TCR sequences were observed very rarely across donors, whereas some public TCRs were present in many individuals. At a false discovery rate of 0.05, a later analysis linked fewer than 20,000 TCR beta sequences to specific HLA alleles. In vitro tests confirmed that a few of the cytomegalovirus-associated TCR beta chains recognize cytomegalovirus antigens. Linkage disequilibrium might explain the correlated functional status among segregating V segments, but an unknown experimental factor could not be ruled out. Compared with equally common non-associated chains, HLA-associated TCR beta chains in a later analysis were more clonally expanded and had lower generation probabilities. The earlier analysis of approximately 590 of the donors excluded over 15 rarely observed V segments, including chromosome 9 orphons, because counts were too low. Most CMV-associated TCR beta chains appeared to be HLA-restricted in a later analysis, and the HLA associations seemed to be driven largely by CMV exposure. A total of 150 to 200 TCR beta chains were listed by the study as associated with cytomegalovirus. In a later genetic analysis, a missense DCLRE1C variant was associated with V-gene and J-gene trimming of TCR beta chains, and the association was replicated in an independent cohort. Broadly in line with IMGT annotations, most TCR beta V segments showed up in productive rearrangements about 87% or about 30% of the time in an earlier analysis of 587 of the donors. In a later genetic analysis, fewer N-insertions in productive TCRs were reported among donors in an Asian-associated ancestry cluster than the roughly 700-donor mean. According to a later analysis, TCR association rates differed among HLA loci, with DRB1 alleles showing the most associated TCRs and HLA-C alleles showing the fewest. The presence/absence analyses assumed that sequencing depth was roughly uniform across donors, and that assumption may not be true. Immune exposure information for the cohort was limited to CMV serostatus. Because HLA typing was missing for some donors at each locus, association tests included only the typed subset. The classifier was reported to diagnose cytomegalovirus status with high specificity and sensitivity in both the original cohort and the validation cohort.

The cohort was made up of about 670 healthy bone marrow donors. At the time of sampling, all cohort members were nominally healthy, though unrecorded immune exposures were likely present. The donor was CMV seropositive and was included in the group of some 290 seropositive cohort members. Each donor provided a peripheral blood sample, and peripheral blood mononuclear cells were used for TCR beta sequencing. The Qiagen DNeasy Blood Extraction Kit was used to extract genomic DNA from the blood cell samples. The source material was PBMCs. This receptor was identified in a woman in her thirties or forties in good health and CMV-seropositive. The chain employs TRBV18 and TRBJ2-7; TRBD2 is possibly the D segment (6 matching bases). The bases are TGTGCCAGCTCACCGGGCGGGACCATCTCCTACGAGCAGTACTTC. Translation gives CASSPGGTISYEQYF. Beyond the CDR3, the reference TRBV18 and TRBJ2-7 genes provide the residues; the full variable domain reads: NAGVMQNPRHLVRRRGQEARLRCSPMKGHSHVYWYRQLPEEGLKFMVYLQKENIIDESGMPKERFSAEFPKEGPSILRIQQVVRGDSAAYFCASSPGGTISYEQYFGPGTRLTVT.